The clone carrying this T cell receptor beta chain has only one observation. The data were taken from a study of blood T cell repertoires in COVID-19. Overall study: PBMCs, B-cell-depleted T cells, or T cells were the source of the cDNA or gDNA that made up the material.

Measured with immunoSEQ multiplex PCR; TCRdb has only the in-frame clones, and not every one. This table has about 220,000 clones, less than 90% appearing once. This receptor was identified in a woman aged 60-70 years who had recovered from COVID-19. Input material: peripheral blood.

The CDR3 DNA reads TGCAGCGTACTACTACAGGGTGTAAACACCGGGGAGCTGTTTTTT. It specifies CSVLLQGVNTGELFF. The chain uses TRBV29-1 and TRBJ2-2; weak D call: TRBD1 (6 bases). The CDR3 covers 15 residues. The germline CDR1 and CDR2 sequences are SQVTM and ANQGSEA. V shed 6 bases and J shed 2 bases, with 16 bases lying between them.